Each of the 17 T cell receptor beta chains below was sequenced from the same sample in a study of control samples from healthy donors and cancer patients. Using immunoSEQ multiplex PCR, the repertoire was profiled, and TCRdb retains in-frame clones only, with some absent. The profile shows around 150,000 clones, 96% of them singletons. The sample consisted of blood. The receptor set was obtained from a woman aged 25 to 39 in good health.

V usage is TRBV28 and J usage is TRBJ1-1, with 10 bases matching TRBD1. The J segment lost 3 bases and the V segment lost 6 bases, leaving 1 base of the junction unmatched. This CDR3 is 13 amino acids long. The V gene's germline CDR1 is MDHEN and CDR2 SYDVKM. The CDR3, as DNA: TGTGCCAGCAGAGGACAGGGGGACACTGAAGCTTTCTTT. It yields the protein CASRGQGDTEAFF.

The rearrangement uses TRBV15 and TRBJ2-4; D uncertain. The length of the CDR3 is 17 residues. Germline assignment: CDR1 LNHNV and CDR2 YYDKDF (reference sequence). Trimming took 1 base from V and 0 from J, leaving 13 bases between them. For the CDR3, the DNA is TGTGCCACCAGCAGAGTGGGTTTGGAGTTAGCCAAAAACATTCAGTACTTC. Amino acids: CATSRVGLELAKNIQYF. The whole variable domain, remainder taken from reference TRBV15 and TRBJ2-4, is DAMVIQNPRYQVTQFGKPVTLSCSQTLNHNVMYWYQQKSSQAPKLLFHYYDKDFNNEADTPDNFQSRRPNTSFCFLDIRSPGLGDTAMYLCATSRVGLELAKNIQYFGAGTRLSVL.

The chain employs TRBV15 and TRBJ1-1; 8 nucleotides agree with TRBD1. V shed 6 bases, J shed 0 bases, and the junction held 12 bases outside the gene matches. The germline V gene encodes CDR1 LNHNV and CDR2 YYDKDF (reference sequence). The CDR3 runs 17 residues. The CDR3 DNA follows: TGTGCCACCAGGCCTACCAGGGGGCCAAGTATGAACACTGAAGCTTTCTTT. Protein: CATRPTRGPSMNTEAFF. The variable domain in full, completed from reference TRBV15 and TRBJ1-1, reads DAMVIQNPRYQVTQFGKPVTLSCSQTLNHNVMYWYQQKSSQAPKLLFHYYDKDFNNEADTPDNFQSRRPNTSFCFLDIRSPGLGDTAMYLCATRPTRGPSMNTEAFFGQGTRLTVV.

This clone was detected once. The CDR3 here is CASSVAPGLAGGGEQFF. Written as DNA, the CDR3 is TGTGCCAGCAGCGTAGCCCCGGGACTAGCGGGGGGTGGGGAGCAGTTCTTC. This chain joins TRBV9 and TRBJ2-1; 15 positions agree with TRBD2. From germline, CDR1 is SGDLS and CDR2 YYNGEE. The V gene end was trimmed by 0 bases and the J gene end by 10 bases; junction bases not matched to a gene: 8. The CDR3 loop spans 17 amino acids.

This chain links TRBV11-3 with TRBJ1-1, with no clear D. This CDR3 region has 13 residues. Deletions cut 2 bases from V and 2 bases from J, with 6 bases between. Germline CDR1 and CDR2: SGHNT and YENEEA. The CDR3 sequence is CASSLFFNTEAFF. The CDR3 nucleotides are TGTGCCAGCAGCTTATTCTTTAACACTGAAGCTTTCTTT.

V gene TRBV5-6 combines with J gene TRBJ2-7; 11 nucleotides match TRBD2. The germline V gene encodes CDR1 SGHDT and CDR2 YYEEEE. Losses at the gene ends were 5 bases for V and 3 bases for J; bases not matched to a gene: 7. There are 15 residues in the CDR3. The CDR3 DNA follows: TGTGCCAGCAGATCAATAACTAGCGGGAGCTACGAGCAGTACTTC. Protein sequence: CASRSITSGSYEQYF.

The chain recombines TRBV18 with TRBJ1-5, with 8 nucleotides matching TRBD1. Germline V lookup: CDR1 KGHSH, CDR2 LQKENI. The CDR3 contains 14 residues. Trimming cost V 2 bases and J 5 bases; bases outside gene matches: 2. This CDR3 reads CASSPGRGHQPQHF. The CDR3 nucleotides read TGTGCCAGCTCACCAGGCAGGGGGCATCAGCCCCAGCATTTT.

As concerns this clone: The same CDR3 is also encoded by other DNA sequences in this sample. The gene calls are TRBV4-1 and TRBJ2-2, with D unresolved. The CDR3 runs 14 residues. Trimming took off 1 base at V and 2 bases at J, with 5 bases between the two ends. The germline V gene encodes CDR1 MGHRA and CDR2 YSYEKL. The CDR3 DNA follows: TGCGCCAGCAGCCAAGGAGCAAACACCGGGGAGCTGTTTTTT. This translates into CASSQGANTGELFF.

The chain joins TRBV28 to TRBJ1-3; D remains ambiguous. The V and J ends lost 3 bases and 5 bases respectively, with 5 bases between them. Germline assignment: CDR1 MDHEN and CDR2 SYDVKM. The CDR3 totals 12 residues. The chain's CDR3 is CASSFLRNTIYF. CDR3 in DNA: TGTGCCAGCAGTTTCCTCCGAAACACCATATATTTT.

The V and J genes are TRBV6-2 or TRBV6-3 and TRBJ2-1; TRBD2 aligns across 8 bases. This CDR3 spans 18 amino acids. The trim removed 4 bases at V and 8 bases at J, leaving 19 bases unmatched. Germline lookup yields CDR1 MNHEY and CDR2 SVGEGT. This chain's CDR3 is CASSSRRSSGAGGDEQFF. CDR3 in DNA: TGTGCCAGCAGTTCCCGGAGGTCTAGCGGAGCCGGGGGGGATGAGCAGTTCTTC.

The chain combines TRBV6-6 with TRBJ1-5; 9 bases are a match to TRBD1. Trimming at V came to 0 bases and at J to 3 bases, leaving 3 bases not matched to a gene. Germline-derived CDR1 and CDR2 are MNHNY and SVGAGI (reference sequence). CDR3 length equals 16 residues. The CDR3 region is CASSYSDRGINQPQHF. The CDR3 coding sequence is TGTGCCAGCAGTTACTCGGACAGGGGTATCAATCAGCCCCAGCATTTT.

The chain recombines TRBV9 with TRBJ2-1, with 14 nucleotides matching TRBD2. Looked up from germline, CDR1 is SGDLS and CDR2 is YYNGEE. V dropped 3 bases and J dropped 5; count of bases not matched to a gene: 13. This CDR3 spans 19 amino acids. This CDR3 is CASSASRQPGLAGDNEQFF. The CDR3 DNA follows: TGTGCCAGCAGCGCGAGTAGACAACCGGGACTAGCGGGGGACAATGAGCAGTTCTTC.

The rearrangement links TRBV28 to TRBJ1-1, with TRBD1 matching over 9 bases. The ends lost 9 bases at V and 5 bases at J; junction bases unmatched: 10. The CDR3 is 14 residues long. Germline CDR1 MDHEN, CDR2 SYDVKM. CDR3: CASHTGTGQTEAFF. CDR3 nucleotide sequence: TGTGCCAGTCATACAGGGACAGGGCAGACTGAAGCTTTCTTT.

CDR3 DNA: TGTGCCAGCAGTTTTCAGAGAACCTACGAGCAGTACTTC. Translated: CASSFQRTYEQYF. The chain couples TRBV12-3 or TRBV12-4 to TRBJ2-7; D gene uncertain. V was pared by 3 bases and J by 2 bases, with 8 bases between. The CDR3 is 13 amino acids.

Details on this clone: The limits of the CDR3 on the DNA are not certain, so only TCRdb's listed CDR3 is given. The chain uses TRBV4-1 and TRBJ1-2; the table's D call, TRBD1, was not checked against the DNA. Germline V CDR1 and CDR2: MGHRA, YSYEKL. The CDR3 length is 20 residues, termini included. CDR3 region: CASSQDINFRGPSGGYGYTF.

Only one count was recorded for this clone. The chain joins TRBV11-2 to TRBJ1-6; D perhaps matches TRBD1 (5 bases). The length of the CDR3 is 15 residues. Germline V gives CDR1 SGHAT, CDR2 FQNNGV. Between the trimmed V and J ends, which lost 4 bases and 5 bases, there was a span of 12 bases. CDR3 amino acids: CASSSPRQNNSPLHF. CDR3 DNA: TGTGCCAGCAGCTCGCCCCGACAGAATAATTCACCCCTCCACTTT.

The V gene is TRBV4-1, the J gene TRBJ2-7; 9 nucleotides match TRBD1. Germline-derived CDR1 and CDR2 are MGHRA and YSYEKL. CDR3 size: 17 residues. The J segment lost 7 bases and the V segment lost 1 base, leaving 14 bases of the junction unmatched. For the CDR3, the DNA is TGCGCCAGCAGCCAAGTACCCACAGGGGGCGGGTCTGTGGAGCAGTACTTC. This gives the protein CASSQVPTGGGSVEQYF.